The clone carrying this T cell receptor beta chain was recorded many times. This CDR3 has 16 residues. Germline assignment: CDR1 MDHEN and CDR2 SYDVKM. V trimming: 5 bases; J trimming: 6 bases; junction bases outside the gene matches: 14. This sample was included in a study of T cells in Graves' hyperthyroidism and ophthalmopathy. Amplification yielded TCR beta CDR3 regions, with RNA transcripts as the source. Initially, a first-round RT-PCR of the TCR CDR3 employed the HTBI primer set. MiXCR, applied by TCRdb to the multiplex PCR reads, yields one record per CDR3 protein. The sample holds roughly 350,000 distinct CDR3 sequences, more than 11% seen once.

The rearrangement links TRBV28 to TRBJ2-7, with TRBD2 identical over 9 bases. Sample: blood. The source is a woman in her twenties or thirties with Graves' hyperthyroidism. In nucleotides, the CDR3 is TGTGCCAGCAGTCCCCCGGGGGCGGGAGGGGCCTTCGAGCAGTACTTC. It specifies CASSPPGAGGAFEQYF.